The T cell receptor beta chain under discussion was sequenced for a study of beta chain features in type 1 diabetes listed by TCRdb under 2018. For the study in its entirety: Mean age, gender distribution, total cell number and subset yield were not different between patients and healthy donors. A total of about 100,000,000 sorted cells were examined across all samples, and RNA yield correlated strongly with the number of cells per subset. The study compared the TCRB repertoires of sorted circulating CD4+ T cell subsets in recently diagnosed type 1 diabetes patients with those in matched healthy donors. Naive and central memory subsets were obtained from all 30 or so donors, but regulatory and stem cell-like memory subsets were isolated from only 8 patients and roughly 8 healthy donors. The full study reports these points: Naive, central memory and regulatory TCRB repertoires appeared to be more alike among patients than among healthy donors. PCR may preferentially amplify shorter templates, but because patient and control samples were amplified and corrected together, any resulting skew would affect both groups equally. Because cDNA was sequenced instead of genomic DNA, highly expressing activated cells could be over-represented, though the groups showed no difference in activation or CD3 levels. In all four CD4+ subsets, TCRB CDR3 length was moderately but significantly shorter in type 1 diabetes patients. Because small numbers of individuals were included in the HLA sub-analyses, any influence of HLA type on TCRB rearrangement was left unresolved. At VDJ recombination sites, type 1 diabetes patients had fewer insertions and more deleted nucleotides, which implies abnormalities in thymic rearrangement.

In the case of this clone: It has no known antigen specificity. Base quality data are lacking; no much larger clone is found one base away.

Taken from cysteine to phenylalanine, the CDR3 has 15 residues. Of all the DNA, just the CDR3 is kept, 45 bases in frame from base 1. V lost 0 bases and J lost 2 bases, and the count of bases not matched to a germline gene is 3. Via the germline V gene, CDR1 is LGHNA and CDR2 YSLEER. From each donor, a single peripheral blood sample of around 0.12 L on average was drawn into heparinised tubes. Naive, central memory, regulatory and stem cell-like memory CD4+ T cells were sorted on a BD FACSAria II using a panel including CD45RO, CCR7, CD25, CD127, CD95 and CD27. Every sorted population had a purity above 98%. PBMCs were isolated right away by Lymphoprep density gradient centrifugation and were stained directly, without culture. So that batch effects would be minimized, each experiment stained and sorted samples in pairs, pairing one healthy donor with one patient. All of the isolated RNA was reverse transcribed with the High Capacity cDNA Reverse Transcription Kit, so expressed TCRB transcripts were sequenced. Deep immunoSEQ sequencing was performed on naive, central memory and regulatory T cell samples, with an average of around 3.4 million total reads per sample. After sorted cells were lysed in RLT buffer, RNA was extracted with DNase-treated RNeasy Micro or Mini kits, with the choice depending on cell number. Each cell subset was processed on its own to prevent cross-contamination, while patient and healthy donor samples were processed together. The immunoSEQ multiplex PCR was used to amplify TCRB sequences from cDNA, yielding 87-bp fragments that span the CDR3 region. Sequencing of the amplicons was performed on the Illumina HiSeq platform. The paper's data handling went like this. PCR bias was computationally corrected using synthetic template baselines, reads within Hamming distance 2 were collapsed, and singletons that could not be merged were discarded. Reads were aligned against IMGT to assign V, D and J genes, CDR3 length and insertions or deletions at six rearrangement sites. Clonotype counts were normalized to sorted cell number within each subset before computing true diversity and Gini coefficients with the tcR R package. The overlap coefficient, calculated on TCRB nucleotide sequences, was used to measure repertoire sharing. Out-of-frame TCRB sequences from naive cells were analyzed as a proxy for the pre-selection repertoire. Here the immuneACCESS table is served through TCRdb, limited to in-frame sequences with V and J called. Missing clones are a known gap in these copies; in checked studies unresolved V genes cover under half, and the rest lacks a known reason. The V and J calls and clone size were taken over from that table, and D and trimming were inferred from the DNA. For this sample the table gives 390,000 or so clones, of which about 15% were detected only once. The ten largest clones add up to 0.035% to 0.045% of the sample.

The chain is encoded by TRBV4-3 joined to TRBJ1-2; TRBD1 aligns with 7 central bases. The sample consisted of naive CD4+ T cells from blood. Read against the paper, the sample's cell subset or site label means: true naive CD4+ T cells. The clonotype was recovered from a young man in good health. The DNA sequence is TGCGCCAGCAGCCAAGAGGCCAGGGGGAACTATGGCTACACCTTC. It codes for CASSQEARGNYGYTF.